This T cell receptor beta chain originates from a study of beta chain features in type 1 diabetes. Study findings and constraints: All four CD4+ subsets from Type 1 diabetes patients carried moderately but significantly shorter TCRB CDR3s.

The authors reverse transcribed all of the isolated RNA, so sequencing captured expressed TCRB transcripts. The protocol was immunoSEQ multiplex PCR, while the TCRdb copy is restricted to in-frame clones and leaves out a portion. This table has about 270,000 clones, 13% to 15% appearing once. All of the sorted populations showed purity greater than 95%. In germline, CDR1 is KGHSH, CDR2 LQKENI. Trimming pared 3 bases from V and 5 bases from J, leaving 13 bases between. CDR3 size: 14 residues. Turning to this clone: Its antigen is unidentified.

The sample consisted of naive CD4+ T cells from blood. The sequence was collected from a man under 40 with type 1 diabetes. The gene calls are TRBV18 and TRBJ2-5; D gene unclear. The CDR3 region is CASSPPGTAETQYF. Here the CDR3 DNA reads TGTGCCAGCTCACCCCCCGGAACAGCTGAGACCCAGTACTTC.